The next 20 T cell receptor beta chains were all read from a single sample in a study of Graves' ophthalmopathy and Graves' hyperthyroidism. Amplified material comprised TCR beta CDR3 regions derived from RNA transcripts. First-round RT-PCR employed HTBI primers, with a second-round multiplex PCR after it. One entry per CDR3 protein results from TCRdb running MiXCR on the multiplex PCR reads. The sample lists hundreds of thousands of distinct CDR3 sequences; just over 40% were seen once. Sequenced input: peripheral blood. The source of these receptors is an adult man with Graves' ophthalmopathy.

This clonotype was recorded at least ten times. V usage is TRBV5-1 and J usage is TRBJ2-7; unclear D gene. The CDR3 is made up of 12 amino acids. The germline V gene has CDR1 SGHRS and CDR2 YFSETQ. Trimming removed 7 bases at V and 7 bases at J, with 15 bases between. Here the CDR3 reads CASRAWGEEQYF. The CDR3 DNA reads as TGCGCCAGCCGAGCTTGGGGTGAAGAGCAGTACTTC.

For the CDR3, the DNA is TGTGCCACCAGTGATCCCGGGGGCGGACTACACACCGGGGAGCTGTTTTTT. Translated, it gives CATSDPGGGLHTGELFF. The chain uses TRBV24-1 and TRBJ2-2, with D possibly being TRBD1 or TRBD2 (6 bases each). Germline CDR1 KGHDR, CDR2 SFDVKD. V lost 3 bases, J lost 3 bases, and 16 bases lay in between. This CDR3 spans 17 amino acids.

On this clonotype: This may arise from a read error, as a much more abundant clone is one base away. The chain links TRBV6-6 to TRBJ1-5; TRBD1 matches at 10 bases. With V trimmed by 6 bases and J by 2 bases, 7 bases remained unmatched. This CDR3 contains 16 residues. CDR1 and CDR2 from the germline V gene are MNHNY and SVGAGI (reference sequence). CDR3 nucleotide sequence: TGTGCCAGCAGATATTCCGGGACAGGGGGCAATCAGCCCCAGCATTTT. Amino acid sequence: CASRYSGTGGNQPQHF.

This chain joins TRBV7-9 and TRBJ2-6, with TRBD1 matching over 11 bases. This CDR3 region has 16 residues. The V and J ends lost 7 bases and 2 bases, in that order; junction bases with no gene match: 4. Per germline, CDR1 SEHNR and CDR2 FQNEAQ (reference sequence). The CDR3 sequence: CASTRTGGTGANVLTF. The CDR3 DNA is TGTGCCAGCACCAGGACAGGGGGCACTGGGGCCAACGTCCTGACTTTC.

This clonotype was seen more than once but under ten times. This rearrangement joins TRBV7-8 to TRBJ2-5, with D maybe TRBD1 (5 bases). CDR1 and CDR2 (germline): SGHVS, FQNEAQ. The CDR3 has 13 residues. V was pared by 5 bases and J by 7 bases, with 14 bases between. CDR3 residues: CASSQDARGTQYF. Here the CDR3 DNA reads TGTGCCAGCAGCCAAGATGCAAGGGGGACCCAGTACTTC.

Many counts were recorded for this clonotype. The V gene is TRBV6-6, the J gene TRBJ1-1; 8 nucleotides line up with TRBD1. The CDR3 is made up of 14 amino acids. Unmatched junction bases numbered 3, after V lost 2 bases and J lost 4 bases. Germline CDR1 and CDR2: MNHNY and SVGAGI (reference sequence). The CDR3 DNA sequence: TGTGCCAGCAGTTACGGACAGGGAGGCACTGAAGCTTTCTTT. Translation: CASSYGQGGTEAFF.

This clonotype has at least ten counts. The chain is built from TRBV4-1 and TRBJ2-5; D remains unclear. The length of the CDR3 is 14 residues. The V end lost 1 base, the J end lost 5 bases, and 11 bases lay between the germline ends. The germline V gene has CDR1 MGHRA and CDR2 YSYEKL. DNA for the CDR3: TGCGCCAGCAGCCAAGGTGACGGGCGGGAGACCCAGTACTTC. Protein sequence: CASSQGDGRETQYF.

This chain joins TRBV10-3 and TRBJ1-1, with D perhaps matching TRBD1 (6 bases). Trimming pared 10 bases from V and 0 bases from J, leaving 18 bases between. CDR1 ENHRY and CDR2 SYGVKD come from the germline V gene. The CDR3 sequence is 15 residues long. The CDR3 reads CATIPPQGMNTEAFF. CDR3 bases: TGTGCCACCATCCCTCCACAGGGTATGAACACTGAAGCTTTCTTT.

The V call is TRBV15, the J call TRBJ1-2, with D possibly being TRBD1 (5 bases). The CDR3 spans 16 residues. The V gene lost 4 bases and the J gene lost 4 bases, with 19 bases spanning the gap. CDR1 and CDR2 from the germline V gene are LNHNV and YYDKDF (reference sequence). The CDR3 DNA follows: TGTGCCACCAGCACGGGGCCTGACACTAGTAGCTATGGCTACACCTTC. This translates into CATSTGPDTSSYGYTF.

This chain joins TRBV18 and TRBJ1-1, with D perhaps matching TRBD1 (6 bases). The CDR3 extends over 13 amino acids. V dropped 7 bases and J dropped 6 bases, with 15 bases sitting between them. The germline V gene encodes CDR1 KGHSH and CDR2 LQKENI. Here the CDR3 reads CASLASGAPEAFF. The CDR3 coding sequence is TGTGCCAGCTTAGCGTCGGGGGCACCTGAAGCTTTCTTT.

The rearrangement links TRBV24-1 to TRBJ1-1; D unclear. V was clipped by 9 bases and J by 3 bases, with 7 bases between them. Germline assignment: CDR1 KGHDR and CDR2 SFDVKD. The CDR3 loop spans 11 amino acids. The CDR3: CATQADTEAFF. The CDR3 region has the DNA TGTGCCACCCAGGCTGACACTGAAGCTTTCTTT.

This clonotype was detected ten times or more. This rearrangement joins TRBV12-3 or TRBV12-4 to TRBJ1-3; D remains unclear. This CDR3 has 14 amino acids. V lost 1 base and J 2 bases, leaving 6 bases between the germline ends. The CDR3 bases are TGTGCCAGCAGTTTAGGGGAGGCTGGAAACACCATATATTTT. This gives the protein CASSLGEAGNTIYF.

The chain is built from TRBV24-1 and TRBJ2-3; D remains ambiguous. The CDR3 covers 10 residues. Germline V CDR1 and CDR2: KGHDR, SFDVKD. V lost 7 bases to trimming and J lost 5 bases, with 3 bases between them. DNA for the CDR3: TGTGCCACCAGGGGAGATACGCAGTATTTT. Translating it yields CATRGDTQYF.

As regards this clonotype: A read error may be the cause here, since a much bigger clone is one base away. The final CDR3 position lacks the conserved phenylalanine or tryptophan, pointing to a likely read error. This chain uses TRBV9 with TRBJ2-7; D unclear. The CDR3 has 13 residues. Germline loops: CDR1 SGDLS, CDR2 YYNGEE. Trimming took off 3 bases at V and 2 bases at J, with 9 bases between the two ends. CDR3 bases: TGTGCCAGCAGCGAGGACCAACCCTACGAGCAGTACCTC. Translating gives CASSEDQPYEQYL.

This clonotype was recorded many times. The rearrangement links TRBV7-9 to TRBJ2-7; D perhaps matches TRBD2 (5 bases). V gave up 5 bases and J gave up 0 bases, with 11 bases separating them. This CDR3 comprises 14 residues. Germline-derived CDR1 and CDR2 are SEHNR and FQNEAQ (reference sequence). CDR3 sequence reads: CASSQTGNSYEQYF. The CDR3 DNA reads as TGTGCCAGCAGCCAAACCGGGAACTCCTACGAGCAGTACTTC. Using reference TRBV7-9 and TRBJ2-7 for the parts outside the CDR3, the full variable domain is DTGVSQNPRHKITKRGQNVTFRCDPISEHNRLYWYRQTLGQGPEFLTYFQNEAQLEKSRLLSDRFSAERPKGSFSTLEIQRTEQGDSAMYLCASSQTGNSYEQYFGPGTRLTVT.

The chain combines TRBV20-1 with TRBJ1-5; D call uncertain. Germline V gene data show CDR1 as DFQATT and CDR2 as SNEGSKA (reference sequence). This CDR3 spans 12 amino acids. The V and J ends lost 5 bases and 7 bases respectively, with 12 bases between them. The CDR3 protein is CSAGRVGQPQHF. CDR3 in DNA: TGCAGTGCTGGCCGGGTGGGCCAGCCCCAGCATTTT.

The rearrangement uses TRBV5-1 and TRBJ1-2; 10 nucleotides match TRBD1. Trimming removed 3 bases from V and 3 bases from J; junction bases left unmatched: 11. The CDR3 is made up of 17 amino acids. The germline V gene encodes CDR1 SGHRS and CDR2 YFSETQ. The CDR3 here is CASSWRRDRGLDYGYTF. The CDR3 region has the DNA TGCGCCAGCAGCTGGAGACGGGACAGGGGTTTGGACTATGGCTACACCTTC.

The sample holds one count of this clonotype. This may be a read error: a much more frequent sequence differs by one nucleotide. The chain combines TRBV2 with TRBJ2-7, with D unclear. Germline assignment: CDR1 SNHLY and CDR2 FYNNEI. CDR3 size: 12 residues. V was clipped by 2 bases and J by 6 bases, with 8 bases between them. The CDR3 coding sequence is TGTGCCAGCAGTGAACGACACCCCGAGCAGTACTTC. It yields the protein CASSERHPEQYF.

This clonotype was detected many times. CDR3 sequence: CASMRDTGEETQYF. The CDR3 region has the DNA TGCGCCAGCATGAGGGACACAGGGGAGGAGACCCAGTACTTC. This chain joins TRBV5-1 and TRBJ2-5; 7 bases fit TRBD1. Germline-derived CDR1 and CDR2 are SGHRS and YFSETQ. The CDR3 extends over 14 amino acids. V was clipped by 6 bases and J by 5 bases; unmatched bases: 10.

This clonotype showed up just a few times. V and J are TRBV20-1 and TRBJ2-7; 16 bases line up with TRBD2. Germline-derived CDR1 and CDR2 are DFQATT and SNEGSKA (reference sequence). The J segment lost 2 bases and the V segment lost 4 bases, leaving 8 bases of the junction unmatched. The CDR3 has 17 residues. The CDR3 sequence: CSAISAGTSGGAYEQYF. Written as DNA, the CDR3 is TGCAGTGCTATTTCCGCCGGGACTAGCGGGGGGGCCTACGAGCAGTACTTC.